This TCR beta chain emerged from a study of CD8+CD57+ T cells in acquired aplastic anemia. About the study: On average, sorted CD4+ and CD8+ cells gave 3 to 4 ug of DNA. CD4+ cell libraries from healthy donors averaged approximately 9.8 million reads. Study-wide points: Researchers report that fewer than 35 CD8+ CDR3 sequences appeared in both patients and controls. For CD8+ Simpson's diversity, patients and controls showed no significant difference.

Genomic DNA provided the template from which TCR beta VDJ and CDR3 profiles were obtained. Each CDR3 protein is one row after TCRdb ran MiXCR on the reads. The sample has 150,000 to 200,000 distinct CDR3 sequences; roughly 40% are singletons. About this clonotype: No antigen is known for it.

The V end was cut by 2 bases, the J end by 4 bases, with 14 bases between. Germline CDR1 reads ENHRY; CDR2 reads SYGVKD. The CDR3 sequence is 15 residues long. The TCR was taken from a human donor in good health. Sequences were obtained from sorted CD4+, CD8+, or CD8+CD57+ T cells (not recorded which) from PBMCs. The chain is built from TRBV10-3 and TRBJ1-1; D gene ambiguous. In DNA, the CDR3 is TGTGCCATCAGTGAGCAGAATGGAGGTGCCACTGAAGCTTTCTTT. Translated, it gives CAISEQNGGATEAFF.